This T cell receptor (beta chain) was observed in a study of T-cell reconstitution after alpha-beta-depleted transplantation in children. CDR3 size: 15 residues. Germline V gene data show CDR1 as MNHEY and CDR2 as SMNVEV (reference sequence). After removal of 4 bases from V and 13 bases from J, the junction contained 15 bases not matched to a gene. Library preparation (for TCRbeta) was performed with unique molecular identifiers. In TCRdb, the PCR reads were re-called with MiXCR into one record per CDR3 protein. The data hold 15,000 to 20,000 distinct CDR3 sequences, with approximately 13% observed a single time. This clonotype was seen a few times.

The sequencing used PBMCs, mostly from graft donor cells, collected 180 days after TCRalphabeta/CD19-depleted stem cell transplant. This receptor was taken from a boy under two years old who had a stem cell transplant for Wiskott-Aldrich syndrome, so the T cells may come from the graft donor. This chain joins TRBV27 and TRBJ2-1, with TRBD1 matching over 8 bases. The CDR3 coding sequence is TGTGCCAGCAGTTCTCCCGGGACCACAGGGGGATATCAGTTCTTC. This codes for CASSSPGTTGGYQFF.